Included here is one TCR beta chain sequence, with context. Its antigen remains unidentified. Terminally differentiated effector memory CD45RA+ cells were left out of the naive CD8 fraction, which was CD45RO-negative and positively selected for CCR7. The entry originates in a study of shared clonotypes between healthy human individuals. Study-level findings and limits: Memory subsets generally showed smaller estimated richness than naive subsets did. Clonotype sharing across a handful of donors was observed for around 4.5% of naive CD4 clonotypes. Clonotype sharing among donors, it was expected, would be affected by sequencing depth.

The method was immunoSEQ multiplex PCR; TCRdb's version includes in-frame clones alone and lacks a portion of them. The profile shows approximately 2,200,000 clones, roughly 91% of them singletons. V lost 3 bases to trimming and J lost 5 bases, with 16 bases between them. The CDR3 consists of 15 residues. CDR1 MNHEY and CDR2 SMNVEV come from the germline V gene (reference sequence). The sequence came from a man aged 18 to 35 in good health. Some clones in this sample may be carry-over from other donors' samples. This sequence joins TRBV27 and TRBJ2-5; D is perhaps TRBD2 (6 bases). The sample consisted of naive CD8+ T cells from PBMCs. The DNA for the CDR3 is TGTGCCAGCAGTTTCATCAGGGAGGCTGGTGAGACCCAGTACTTC. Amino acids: CASSFIREAGETQYF.